The T cell receptor beta chain described here comes from a study of blood T cell repertoires in COVID-19. Overall study: Sources were T cells, B-cell-depleted T cells, or PBMCs; the material itself was cDNA or gDNA.

V was trimmed by 5 bases and J by 5 bases, leaving 18 bases between them. In germline, CDR1 is MDHEN, CDR2 SYDVKM. The CDR3 sequence is 15 residues long. Methods used by the authors: Nucleated cell number was recorded as an estimate derived from reference gene primer amplification. The table came from immunoSEQ multiplex PCR; TCRdb's copy has only in-frame clones and leaves some out. The DNA was the basis for D and trimming; V, J and clone size are from that table. The repertoire holds some 280,000 clones, with roughly 90% as singletons. The sequencing sample was made of peripheral blood. The V gene is TRBV28, the J gene TRBJ1-2, with a weak D call TRBD1 (6 bases). The TCR originated in a woman in her twenties or thirties with active or convalescent COVID-19. The CDR3, as DNA: TGTGCCAGCAGTCCAGGGACACGCCAAGGGTATGGCTACACCTTC. It codes for CASSPGTRQGYGYTF.